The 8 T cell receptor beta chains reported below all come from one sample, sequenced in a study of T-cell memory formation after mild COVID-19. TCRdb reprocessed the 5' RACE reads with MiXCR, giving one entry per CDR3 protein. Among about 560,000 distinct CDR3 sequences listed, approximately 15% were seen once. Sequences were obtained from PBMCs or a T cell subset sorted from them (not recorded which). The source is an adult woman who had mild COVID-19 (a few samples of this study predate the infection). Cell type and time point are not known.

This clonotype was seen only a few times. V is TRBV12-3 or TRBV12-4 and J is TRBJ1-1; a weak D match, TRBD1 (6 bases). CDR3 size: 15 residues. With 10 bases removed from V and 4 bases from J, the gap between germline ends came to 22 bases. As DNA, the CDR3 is TGTGCCACCCTAAGGACAGAGGGAGAGATCACTGAAGCTTTCTTT. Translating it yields CATLRTEGEITEAFF.

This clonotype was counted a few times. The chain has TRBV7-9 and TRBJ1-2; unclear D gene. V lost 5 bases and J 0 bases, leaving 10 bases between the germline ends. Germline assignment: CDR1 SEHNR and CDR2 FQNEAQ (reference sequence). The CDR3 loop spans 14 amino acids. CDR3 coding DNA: TGTGCCAGCAGCAAAAGGGATACTAACTATGGCTACACCTTC. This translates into CASSKRDTNYGYTF.

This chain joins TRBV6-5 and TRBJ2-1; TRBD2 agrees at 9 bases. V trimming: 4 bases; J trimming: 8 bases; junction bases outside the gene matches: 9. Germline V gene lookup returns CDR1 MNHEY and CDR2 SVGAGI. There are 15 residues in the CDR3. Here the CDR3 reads CASSFPGVAGDEQFF. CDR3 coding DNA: TGTGCCAGCAGTTTCCCCGGGGTAGCGGGAGATGAGCAGTTCTTC.

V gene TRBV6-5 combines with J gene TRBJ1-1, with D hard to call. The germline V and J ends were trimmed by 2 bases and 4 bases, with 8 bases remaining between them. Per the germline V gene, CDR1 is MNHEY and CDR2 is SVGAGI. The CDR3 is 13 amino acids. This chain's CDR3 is CASSYPGITEAFF. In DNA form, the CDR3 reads TGTGCCAGCAGTTACCCGGGGATCACTGAAGCTTTCTTT.

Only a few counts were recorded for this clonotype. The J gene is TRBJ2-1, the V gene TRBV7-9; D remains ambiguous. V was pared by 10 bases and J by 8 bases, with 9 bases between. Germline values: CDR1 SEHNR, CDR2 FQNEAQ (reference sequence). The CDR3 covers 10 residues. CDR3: CATSLHEQFF. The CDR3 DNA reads TGTGCCACCTCGTTACATGAGCAGTTCTTC. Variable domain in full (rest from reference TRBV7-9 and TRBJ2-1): DTGVSQNPRHKITKRGQNVTFRCDPISEHNRLYWYRQTLGQGPEFLTYFQNEAQLEKSRLLSDRFSAERPKGSFSTLEIQRTEQGDSAMYLCATSLHEQFFGPGTRLTVL.

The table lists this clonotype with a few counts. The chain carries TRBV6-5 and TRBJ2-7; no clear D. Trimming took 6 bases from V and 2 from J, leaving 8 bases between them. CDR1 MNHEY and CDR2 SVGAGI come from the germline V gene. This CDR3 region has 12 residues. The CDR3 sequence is CASRDPAYEQYF. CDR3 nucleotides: TGTGCCAGCAGGGACCCAGCCTACGAGCAGTACTTC.

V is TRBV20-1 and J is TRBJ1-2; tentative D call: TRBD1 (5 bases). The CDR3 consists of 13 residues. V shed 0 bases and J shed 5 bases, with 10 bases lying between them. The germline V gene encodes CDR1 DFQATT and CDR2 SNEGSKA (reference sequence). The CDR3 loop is CSARDWGEYGYTF. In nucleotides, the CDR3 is TGCAGTGCTAGAGATTGGGGGGAATATGGCTACACCTTC.

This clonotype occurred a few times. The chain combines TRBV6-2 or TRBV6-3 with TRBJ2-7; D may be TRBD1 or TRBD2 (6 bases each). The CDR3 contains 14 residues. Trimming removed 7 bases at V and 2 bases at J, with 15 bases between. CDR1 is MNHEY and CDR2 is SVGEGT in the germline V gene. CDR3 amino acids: CASTYGGPTYEQYF. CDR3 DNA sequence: TGTGCCAGCACCTACGGGGGCCCTACCTACGAGCAGTACTTC.